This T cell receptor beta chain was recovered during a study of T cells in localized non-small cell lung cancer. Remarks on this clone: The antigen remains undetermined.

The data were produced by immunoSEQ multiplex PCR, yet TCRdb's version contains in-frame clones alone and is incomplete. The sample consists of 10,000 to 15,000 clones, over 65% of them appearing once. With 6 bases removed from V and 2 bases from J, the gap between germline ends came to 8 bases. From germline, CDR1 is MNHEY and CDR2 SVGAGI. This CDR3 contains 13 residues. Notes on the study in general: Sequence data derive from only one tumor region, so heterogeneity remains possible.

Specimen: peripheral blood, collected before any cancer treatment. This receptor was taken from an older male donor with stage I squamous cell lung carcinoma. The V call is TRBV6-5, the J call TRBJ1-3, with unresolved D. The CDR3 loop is CASRAPPGNTIYF. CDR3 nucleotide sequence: TGTGCCAGCAGGGCACCTCCTGGAAACACCATATATTTT.